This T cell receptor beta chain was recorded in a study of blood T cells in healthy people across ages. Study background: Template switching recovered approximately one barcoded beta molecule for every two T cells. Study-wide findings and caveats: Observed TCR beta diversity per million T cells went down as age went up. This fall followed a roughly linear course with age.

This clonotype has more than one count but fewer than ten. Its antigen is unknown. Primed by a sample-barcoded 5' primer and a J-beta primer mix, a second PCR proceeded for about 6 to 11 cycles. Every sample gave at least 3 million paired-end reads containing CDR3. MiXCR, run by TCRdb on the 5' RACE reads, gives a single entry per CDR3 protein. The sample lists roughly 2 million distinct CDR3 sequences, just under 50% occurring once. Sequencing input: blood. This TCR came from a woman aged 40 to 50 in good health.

This CDR3 reads CASSPAPLTGTLYF. As DNA, the CDR3 is TGTGCCAGCAGCCCCGCACCCTTGACAGGGACCCTGTACTTC. The chain carries TRBV7-2 and TRBJ2-4, with 7 bases identical to TRBD1. V trimming: 5 bases; J trimming: 15 bases; junction bases outside the gene matches: 16. The germline V gene has CDR1 SGHTA and CDR2 FQGNSA. This CDR3 spans 14 amino acids.